Below, 9 T cell receptor beta chains from the same sample are listed, as sequenced in a study of blood T cell repertoires in COVID-19. Using immunoSEQ multiplex PCR, the repertoire was profiled, and TCRdb retains in-frame clones only, with some absent. The sample holds 200,000 to 300,000 clones; 75% to 85% are singletons and the top ten take over 4.5%. The source material was peripheral blood. The receptors were sampled from a human donor in a cohort sampled during active COVID-19.

J is TRBJ2-5 and V is TRBV6-1; 8 bases are a match to TRBD2. The length of the CDR3 is 16 residues. Germline V gives CDR1 MNHNS, CDR2 SASEGT. The V segment lost 4 bases and the J segment 6 bases; nucleotides outside the gene matches: 13. The CDR3 spells CASSGLLGSGGQTQYF. The CDR3 bases are TGTGCCAGCAGTGGCCTCCTGGGCAGCGGGGGACAGACCCAGTACTTC.

This clone occurred once. This chain uses TRBV5-6 with TRBJ1-6; 7 bases align to TRBD1. From germline, CDR1 is SGHDT and CDR2 YYEEEE. The ends lost 0 bases at V and 7 bases at J; junction bases unmatched: 7. This CDR3 is 16 amino acids long. The CDR3 region has the DNA TGTGCCAGCAGCTTGGGCGCAGGGGGTAAGAATTCACCCCTCCACTTT. This codes for CASSLGAGGKNSPLHF.

The chain combines TRBV2 with TRBJ2-2; D gene ambiguous. CDR1 and CDR2 (germline): SNHLY, FYNNEI. The length of the CDR3 is 13 residues. V was trimmed by 7 bases and J by 4 bases, leaving 10 bases between them. The DNA of the CDR3 is TGTGCCAGCAAGTTACAGATCACCGGGGAGCTGTTTTTT. Encoded protein: CASKLQITGELFF.

Turning to this clone: This CDR3 is also generated by other DNA sequences in the sample. The chain combines TRBV2 with TRBJ2-7; D is perhaps TRBD2 (5 bases). The length of the CDR3 is 12 residues. CDR1 is SNHLY, CDR2 FYNNEI, per germline. V was clipped by 6 bases and J by 3 bases, with 9 bases between them. The CDR3 spells CASRGGSYEQYF. The CDR3 DNA is TGTGCCAGCAGAGGTGGGAGCTACGAGCAGTACTTC.

This clone was detected only a few times. The rearrangement joins TRBV18 to TRBJ2-5; 9 bases map to TRBD2. The CDR3 loop spans 16 amino acids. CDR1 is KGHSH and CDR2 is LQKENI in the germline V gene. Germline trimming cut 2 bases from V and 0 bases from J; bases unmatched to any gene: 4. The CDR3 nucleotides read TGTGCCAGCTCACCAACGCGGGGGGGCAACCAAGAGACCCAGTACTTC. Protein product: CASSPTRGGNQETQYF.

The chain is built from TRBV3-1 (or the pseudogene TRBV3-2) and TRBJ2-7; D ambiguous. This CDR3 is 15 amino acids long. With 4 bases removed from V and 4 bases from J, the gap between germline ends came to 17 bases. In germline, CDR1 is LGHDT, CDR2 YNNKEL (reference sequence). CDR3 sequence reads: CASSPSSSRVYEQYF. The DNA for the CDR3 is TGTGCCAGCAGCCCATCATCCTCCCGGGTATACGAGCAGTACTTC.

This clone appeared a single time. V usage is TRBV6-5 and J usage is TRBJ2-7; D not resolved. The V and J ends lost 7 bases and 7 bases respectively, with 17 bases between them. The CDR3 contains 13 residues. Germline V gives CDR1 MNHEY, CDR2 SVGAGI. The CDR3 sequence: CASTVDGFGEQYF. The CDR3 bases are TGTGCCAGCACCGTAGACGGATTCGGGGAGCAGTACTTC.

This clone has only one observation. This rearrangement joins TRBV5-1 to TRBJ2-5, with D perhaps matching TRBD1 (6 bases). The germline V and J ends were trimmed by 7 bases and 5 bases, with 15 bases remaining between them. CDR1 is SGHRS, CDR2 YFSETQ, per germline. The CDR3 is made up of 13 amino acids. The CDR3 loop reads CASCLQGRETQYF. For the CDR3, the DNA is TGCGCCAGCTGTTTACAGGGTCGGGAGACCCAGTACTTC.

As for this clone: Other DNA sequences in this specimen translate into the identical CDR3. This rearrangement joins TRBV5-1 to TRBJ2-2, with TRBD1 identical over 8 bases. The V gene end was trimmed by 4 bases and the J gene end by 2 bases; junction bases not matched to a gene: 4. CDR3 length: 15 amino acids. The germline CDR1 and CDR2 sequences are SGHRS and YFSETQ. For the CDR3, the DNA is TGCGCCAGCAGCGGGGGACAGGTCAACACCGGGGAGCTGTTTTTT. It encodes CASSGGQVNTGELFF.